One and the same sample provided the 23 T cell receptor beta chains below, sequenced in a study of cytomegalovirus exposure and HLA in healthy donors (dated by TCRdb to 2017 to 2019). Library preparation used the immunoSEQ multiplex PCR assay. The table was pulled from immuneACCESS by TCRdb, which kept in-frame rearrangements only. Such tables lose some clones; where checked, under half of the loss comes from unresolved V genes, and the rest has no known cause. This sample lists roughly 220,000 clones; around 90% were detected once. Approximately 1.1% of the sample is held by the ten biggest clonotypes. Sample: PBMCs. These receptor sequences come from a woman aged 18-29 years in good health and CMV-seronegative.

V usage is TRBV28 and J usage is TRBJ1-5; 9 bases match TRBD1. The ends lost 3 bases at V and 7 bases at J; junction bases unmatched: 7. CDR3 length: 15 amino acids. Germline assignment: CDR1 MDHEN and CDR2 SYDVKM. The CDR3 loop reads CASSFPGQGRQPQHF. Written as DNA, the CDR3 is TGTGCCAGCAGTTTCCCGGGACAGGGTAGGCAGCCCCAGCATTTT.

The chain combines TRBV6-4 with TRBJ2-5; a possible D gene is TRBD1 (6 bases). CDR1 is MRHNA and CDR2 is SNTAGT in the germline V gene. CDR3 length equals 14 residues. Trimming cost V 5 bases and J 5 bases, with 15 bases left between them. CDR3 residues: CASSSTGMGETQYF. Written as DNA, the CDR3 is TGTGCCAGCAGTTCTACAGGGATGGGCGAGACCCAGTACTTC.

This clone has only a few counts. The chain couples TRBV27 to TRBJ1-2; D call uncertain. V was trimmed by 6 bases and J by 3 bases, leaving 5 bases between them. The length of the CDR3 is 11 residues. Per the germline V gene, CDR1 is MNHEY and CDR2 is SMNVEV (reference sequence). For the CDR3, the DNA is TGTGCCAGCAGGGGCTACTATGGCTACACCTTC. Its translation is CASRGYYGYTF.

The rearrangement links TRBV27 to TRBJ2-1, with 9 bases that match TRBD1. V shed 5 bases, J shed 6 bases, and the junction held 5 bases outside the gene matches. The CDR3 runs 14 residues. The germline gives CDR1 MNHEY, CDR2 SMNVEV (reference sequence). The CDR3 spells CASSPGTGTNEQFF. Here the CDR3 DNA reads TGTGCCAGCAGTCCCGGGACAGGGACCAATGAGCAGTTCTTC.

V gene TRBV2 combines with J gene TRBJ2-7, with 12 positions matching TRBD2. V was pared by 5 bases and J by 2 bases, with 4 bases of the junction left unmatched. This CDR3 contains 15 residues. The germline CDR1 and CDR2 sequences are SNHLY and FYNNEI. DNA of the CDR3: TGTGCCAGCAGTTGGACTAGCGGGACCCCCTACGAGCAGTACTTC. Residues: CASSWTSGTPYEQYF.

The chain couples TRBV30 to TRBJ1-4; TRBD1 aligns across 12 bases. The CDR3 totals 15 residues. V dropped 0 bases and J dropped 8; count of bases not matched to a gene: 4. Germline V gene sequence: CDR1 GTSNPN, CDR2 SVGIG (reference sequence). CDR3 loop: CAWSVYGTGGEKLFF. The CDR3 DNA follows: TGTGCCTGGAGTGTATACGGGACAGGGGGCGAAAAACTGTTTTTT.

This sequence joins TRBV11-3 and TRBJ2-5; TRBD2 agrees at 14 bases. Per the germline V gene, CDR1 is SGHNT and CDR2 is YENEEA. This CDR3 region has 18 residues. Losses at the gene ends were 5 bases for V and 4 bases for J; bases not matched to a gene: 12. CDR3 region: CASSTYTPGLAGAETQYF. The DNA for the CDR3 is TGTGCCAGCAGCACCTATACTCCGGGACTAGCGGGAGCAGAGACCCAGTACTTC.

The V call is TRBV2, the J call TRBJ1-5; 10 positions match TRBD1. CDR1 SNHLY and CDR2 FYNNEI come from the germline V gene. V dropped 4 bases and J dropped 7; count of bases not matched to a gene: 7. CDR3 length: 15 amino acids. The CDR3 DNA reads TGTGCCAGCAGTGCTGAGACAGGGGGCGTGCAGCCCCAGCATTTT. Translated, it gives CASSAETGGVQPQHF.

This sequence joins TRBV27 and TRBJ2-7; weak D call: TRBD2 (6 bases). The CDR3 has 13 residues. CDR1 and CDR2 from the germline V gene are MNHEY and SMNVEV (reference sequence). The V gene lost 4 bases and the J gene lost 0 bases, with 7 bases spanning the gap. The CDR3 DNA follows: TGTGCCAGCAGTTCCGGGAGCTCCTACGAGCAGTACTTC. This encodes CASSSGSSYEQYF.

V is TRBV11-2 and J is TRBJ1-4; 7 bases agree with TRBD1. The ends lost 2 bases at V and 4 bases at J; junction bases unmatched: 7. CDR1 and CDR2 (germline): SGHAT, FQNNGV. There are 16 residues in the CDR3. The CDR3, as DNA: TGTGCCAGCAGCTTAACACCCGGGACAGATAATGAAAAACTGTTTTTT. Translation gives CASSLTPGTDNEKLFF.

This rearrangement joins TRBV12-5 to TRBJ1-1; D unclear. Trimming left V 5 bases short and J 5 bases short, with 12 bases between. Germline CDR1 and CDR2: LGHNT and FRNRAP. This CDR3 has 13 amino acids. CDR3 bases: TGTGCTAGTGGTCCCCGTGGAGGGACTGAAGCTTTCTTT. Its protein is CASGPRGGTEAFF.

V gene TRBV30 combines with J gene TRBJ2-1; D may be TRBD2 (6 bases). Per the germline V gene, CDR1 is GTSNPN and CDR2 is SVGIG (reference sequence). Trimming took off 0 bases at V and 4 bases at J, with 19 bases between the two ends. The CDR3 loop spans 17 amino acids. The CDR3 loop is CAWSVLGGVAVYNEQFF. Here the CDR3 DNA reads TGTGCCTGGAGTGTACTTGGCGGGGTGGCCGTGTACAATGAGCAGTTCTTC.

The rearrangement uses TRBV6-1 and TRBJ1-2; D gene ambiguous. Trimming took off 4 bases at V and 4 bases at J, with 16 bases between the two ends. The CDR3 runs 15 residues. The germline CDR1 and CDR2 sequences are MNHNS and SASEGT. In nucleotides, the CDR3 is TGTGCCAGCAGTGTAGAGCCACCCGGAGGCTATGGCTACACCTTC. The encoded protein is CASSVEPPGGYGYTF.

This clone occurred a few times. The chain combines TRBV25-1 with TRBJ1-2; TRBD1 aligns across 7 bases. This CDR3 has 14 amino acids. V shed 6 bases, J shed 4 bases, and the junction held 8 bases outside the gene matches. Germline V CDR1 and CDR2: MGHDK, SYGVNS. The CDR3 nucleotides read TGTGCCAGCAGAGAGGGGGCGCCTGGCTATGGCTACACCTTC. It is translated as CASREGAPGYGYTF.

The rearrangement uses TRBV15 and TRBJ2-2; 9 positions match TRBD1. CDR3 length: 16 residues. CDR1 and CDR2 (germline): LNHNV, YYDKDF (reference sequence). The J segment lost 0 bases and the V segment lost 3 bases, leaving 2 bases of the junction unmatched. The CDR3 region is CATSRNRGPNTGELFF. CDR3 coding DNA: TGTGCCACCAGCAGGAACAGGGGGCCGAACACCGGGGAGCTGTTTTTT.

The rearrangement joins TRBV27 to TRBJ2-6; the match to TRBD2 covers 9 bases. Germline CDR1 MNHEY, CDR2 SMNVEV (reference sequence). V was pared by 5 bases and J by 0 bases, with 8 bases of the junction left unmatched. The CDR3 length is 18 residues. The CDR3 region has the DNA TGTGCCAGCAGTCCCGGACTAGCGCGAACCTCTGGGGCCAACGTCCTGACTTTC. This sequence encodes CASSPGLARTSGANVLTF.

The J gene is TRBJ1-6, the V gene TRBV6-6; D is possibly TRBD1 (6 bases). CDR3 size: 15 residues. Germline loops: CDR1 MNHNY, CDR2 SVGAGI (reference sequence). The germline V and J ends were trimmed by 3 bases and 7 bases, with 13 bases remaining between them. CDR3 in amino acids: CASSYSGVWNSPLHF. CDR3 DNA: TGTGCCAGCAGTTATTCAGGGGTGTGGAATTCACCCCTCCACTTT.

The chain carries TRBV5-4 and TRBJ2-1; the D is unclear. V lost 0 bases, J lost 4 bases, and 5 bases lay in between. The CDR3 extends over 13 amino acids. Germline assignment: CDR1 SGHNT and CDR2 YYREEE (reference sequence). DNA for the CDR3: TGTGCCAGCAGCTTGGGCCAGTACAATGAGCAGTTCTTC. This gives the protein CASSLGQYNEQFF.

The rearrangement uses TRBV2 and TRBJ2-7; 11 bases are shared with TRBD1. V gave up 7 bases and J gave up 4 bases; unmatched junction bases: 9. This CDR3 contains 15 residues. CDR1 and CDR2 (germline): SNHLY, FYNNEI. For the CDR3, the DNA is TGTGCCAGCACACCCCCGGGACAGGGGGGATACGAGCAGTACTTC. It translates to CASTPPGQGGYEQYF.

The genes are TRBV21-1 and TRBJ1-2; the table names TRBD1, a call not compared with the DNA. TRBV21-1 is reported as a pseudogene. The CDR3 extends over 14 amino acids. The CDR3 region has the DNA TGTGCCAGGGGGGGAGACAGGGCTAACTATGGCTACACCTTC. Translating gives CARGGDRANYGYTF.

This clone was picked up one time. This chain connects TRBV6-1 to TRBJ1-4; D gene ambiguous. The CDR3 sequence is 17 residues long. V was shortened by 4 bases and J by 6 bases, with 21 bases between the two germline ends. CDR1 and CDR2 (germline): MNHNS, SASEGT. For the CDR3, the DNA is TGTGCCAGCAGTGGGCGGGCTCCCAAGGTTTACTATGAAAAACTGTTTTTT. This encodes CASSGRAPKVYYEKLFF.

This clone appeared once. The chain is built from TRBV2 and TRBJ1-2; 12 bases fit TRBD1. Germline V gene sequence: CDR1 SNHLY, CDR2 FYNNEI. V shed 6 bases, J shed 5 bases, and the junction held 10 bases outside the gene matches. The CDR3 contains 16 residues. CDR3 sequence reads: CASRGDRGRLGYGYTF. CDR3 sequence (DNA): TGTGCCAGCAGAGGGGACAGGGGGCGCCTGGGATATGGCTACACCTTC.

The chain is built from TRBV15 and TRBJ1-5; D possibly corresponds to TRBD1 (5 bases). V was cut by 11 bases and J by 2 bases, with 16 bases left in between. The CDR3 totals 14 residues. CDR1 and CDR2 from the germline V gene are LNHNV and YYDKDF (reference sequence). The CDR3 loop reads CAGQGPPGNQPQHF. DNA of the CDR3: TGTGCCGGCCAGGGCCCCCCGGGCAATCAGCCCCAGCATTTT. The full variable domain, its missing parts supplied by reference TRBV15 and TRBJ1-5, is DAMVIQNPRYQVTQFGKPVTLSCSQTLNHNVMYWYQQKSSQAPKLLFHYYDKDFNNEADTPDNFQSRRPNTSFCFLDIRSPGLGDTAMYLCAGQGPPGNQPQHFGDGTRLSIL.